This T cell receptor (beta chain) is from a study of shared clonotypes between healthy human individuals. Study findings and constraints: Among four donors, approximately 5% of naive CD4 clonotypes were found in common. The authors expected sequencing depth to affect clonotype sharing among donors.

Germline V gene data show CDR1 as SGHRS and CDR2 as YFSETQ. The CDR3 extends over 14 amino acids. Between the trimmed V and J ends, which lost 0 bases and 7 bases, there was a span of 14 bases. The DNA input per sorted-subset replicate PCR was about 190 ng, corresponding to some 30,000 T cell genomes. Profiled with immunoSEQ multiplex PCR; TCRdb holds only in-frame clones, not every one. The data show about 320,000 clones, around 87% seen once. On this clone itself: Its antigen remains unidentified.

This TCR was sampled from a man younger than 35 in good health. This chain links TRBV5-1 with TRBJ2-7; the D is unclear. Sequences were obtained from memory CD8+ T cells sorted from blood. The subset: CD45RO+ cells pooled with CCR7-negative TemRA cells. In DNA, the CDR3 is TGCGCCAGCAGCTTGGGCGTAATGGCGCGGGAGCAGTACTTC. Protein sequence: CASSLGVMAREQYF.